Sequencing of this T cell receptor (beta chain) was carried out in a study of shared clonotypes between healthy human individuals. Study background: Researchers drew samples from two women and a few men aged 18 to 49.

Several immunoSEQ 96-well plates shared each subset's DNA, each plate a replicate. About 33,000 T cell genomes (roughly 220 ng DNA) went into each sorted-subset replicate. The repertoire was sequenced with immunoSEQ multiplex PCR; TCRdb's copy has only in-frame clones and lacks some. The table shows 780,000 or so clones, with 72% occurring only once. The CDR3 runs 15 residues. In germline, CDR1 is SNHLY, CDR2 FYNNEI. With V trimmed by 5 bases and J by 3 bases, 9 bases remained unmatched. Source material: memory CD4+ T cells sorted from blood. As to subset: CD45RA-negative fraction. The receptor was derived from a woman younger than 45 in good health. J is TRBJ2-7 and V is TRBV2, with 8 bases fitting TRBD1. In DNA form, the CDR3 reads TGTGCCAGCAGTAACGCCGGGACAGGAGTCTACGAGCAGTACTTC. Its protein product is CASSNAGTGVYEQYF. The full variable domain, with the rest looked up from reference TRBV2 and TRBJ2-7, is EPEVTQTPSHQVTQMGQEVILRCVPISNHLYFYWYRQILGQKVEFLVSFYNNEISEKSEIFDDQFSVERPDGSNFTLKIRSTKLEDSAMYFCASSNAGTGVYEQYFGPGTRLTVT.